Sequencing of this T cell receptor beta chain was carried out in a study of identical twins. A single record per CDR3 protein comes from TCRdb applying MiXCR to the 5' RACE reads. This sample has some 900,000 distinct CDR3 sequences, with over 9% found just once. This clonotype was found a few times. The ends were cut back, 0 bases at V and 5 bases at J, with 11 bases in the middle. Germline CDR1 reads SGDLS; CDR2 reads YYNGEE. The CDR3 is 15 residues long. Another study also made use of these data, one on yellow fever vaccine responses in identical twins.

The V call is TRBV9, the J call TRBJ2-2; D remains ambiguous. This TCR was recovered from a woman in her late teens or twenties in good health. Sequencing was carried out using PBMCs. The CDR3 sequence is CASSVGSPATGELFF. Written as DNA, the CDR3 is TGTGCCAGCAGCGTAGGGAGTCCCGCGACCGGGGAGCTGTTTTTT.